Included here is one T cell receptor beta chain sequence, with context. Its antigen remains unidentified. This CDR3 has 16 residues. The germline V gene encodes CDR1 SGHNT and CDR2 YYREEE (reference sequence). V lost 4 bases, J lost 0 bases, and 17 bases lay in between. The data are from a study of cytomegalovirus exposure and HLA in healthy donors. Both 60 Vbeta primers and 13 Jbeta primers went into the PCR. The assay was immunoSEQ multiplex PCR, and TCRdb's table has in-frame clones only and misses some. Of 130,000 to 150,000 clones in the sample, roughly 75% were seen once. Broader study findings: As confirmed in vitro, a few CMV-associated chains were specific for CMV antigens. HLA allele associations emerged for about 16,000 TCR beta sequences in a later analysis, at 0.05 false discovery rate.

This clonotype was obtained from a female donor in good health and CMV-seronegative. This chain connects TRBV5-4 to TRBJ2-7; D possibly corresponds to TRBD2 (6 bases). Sample: PBMCs. Here the CDR3 reads CASSDPGGTASYEQYF. CDR3 nucleotide sequence: TGTGCCAGCAGCGATCCCGGAGGGACGGCCTCCTACGAGCAGTACTTC.